In this sample, the clone carrying this TCR beta chain turned up many times. The sample is drawn from a study of T cells in Graves' hyperthyroidism and ophthalmopathy. RNA transcripts served as the template for amplifying TCR beta CDR3 regions. HTBI primers were the set used in a first-round RT-PCR of the TCR CDR3. TCRdb reprocessed the multiplex PCR reads via MiXCR and lists one record per CDR3 protein. The data contain approximately 710,000 distinct CDR3 sequences, 17% of them seen just once; the ten biggest clones take up about 16%. The CDR3 spans 13 residues. Germline V CDR1 and CDR2: DFQATT, SNEGSKA (reference sequence). Deletions cut 0 bases from V and 6 bases from J, with 12 bases between.

The sequence derives from a man between 50 and 59 years old with Graves' hyperthyroidism. The chain combines TRBV20-1 with TRBJ2-7; possible D gene TRBD1, 6 bases. Sequencing was carried out using blood. CDR3 loop: CSARDYRAPEQYF. The CDR3 nucleotides read TGCAGTGCTAGAGATTACAGGGCGCCCGAGCAGTACTTC.